This record looks at one TCR beta chain sequence and its context. This clonotype came up many times. Its antigen has not been determined. The record has no base qualities; no much larger clone is one base away. This entry is derived from a study of T cells in Graves' hyperthyroidism and ophthalmopathy (dated by TCRdb to between 2017 and 2020). Concerning the study at large: TCR V-J signatures able to tell the groups apart were searched for in a discovery cohort of some 100 patients, of whom more than 40 had Graves' ophthalmopathy and some 60 had stable Graves' hyperthyroidism. After sampling, hyperthyroidism patients received methimazole starting at 30 mg daily, and ophthalmopathy patients received high-dose intravenous methylprednisolone. Thyroid tissue and blood T-cell repertoires from over 5 Graves' hyperthyroidism patients were also compared in the study. Prospective prediction of ophthalmopathy was tested in an independent validation cohort consisting of fewer than 20 hyperthyroidism patients and 15 or so patients who later progressed to ophthalmopathy. For training and testing, the 100 or so patients in the discovery cohort were randomly divided in a 7:3 ratio. According to the paper, TCR Vbeta CDR3 sequencing was carried out on 135 peripheral blood samples, which came from about 45 ophthalmopathy, around 74 hyperthyroidism and about 17 progressor patients.

Study-wide conclusions, independent of this receptor: Sample size was not statistically predetermined, and investigators were not blinded to group allocation. Most expanded thyroid clonotypes (frequency above 0.001) were also detected in blood, suggesting blood repertoires may reflect thyroid immune responses. Ophthalmopathy was separated from stable hyperthyroidism by a 13 V-J signature model, with over 85% sensitivity and approximately 84% specificity obtained in cross-validation and 80%/75% obtained in testing. In validation, the model predicted progression to ophthalmopathy with approximately 71% sensitivity and roughly 75% specificity, a median of about six months before onset.

The TCR beta CDR3 regions were amplified from RNA transcripts. For the first round of RT-PCR on the TCR CDR3, the HTBI primer set was used together with the Qiagen OneStep RT-PCR kit. A second multiplex PCR round built the libraries, followed by size selection and purification. Paired-end sequencing of the libraries was performed with 100 bp reads on an Illumina HiSeq2000. Per the original workflow: SOAPnuke was used to process the raw data, throwing out any read that contained adapters or uncalled bases, had a mean Phred below 15, or lacked an exact constant-primer or identifier match. COPE v1.2.5 was used to merge high-quality paired reads, and clonotypes were defined as unique nucleotide sequences. MiTCR v1.1 was used to align clonotypes to the IMGT TRBV, TRBD and TRBJ reference segments. The analysis was restricted to V-J combinations with a frequency above 0.0001, which together covered about 99% of the repertoires. The TCS score was defined as the ratio of F50 (clonal expansion) to E x V (chaos), calculated using BLOSUM62-based TCRdist between CDR3 peptides within each V-J. Welch's t-statistics and random forest reduced fewer than 550 V-J features to some 14, which were used in a naive Bayes classifier (R e1071). The Morisita-Horn index was used to measure how similar the thyroid and blood repertoires were. Using fastp trimming at Q25 and MiXCR clonotype assembly, TCRdb reanalyzed the public sequencing data and kept in-frame beta chains. For every CDR3 protein sequence, its rows merge into one entry that carries the most common genes and DNA. TCRdb, rather than the study authors, made the V and J calls. This sample lists approximately 510,000 distinct CDR3 sequences; 40% to 55% were detected once. The ten largest clones represent about 40% of the sample.

CDR3 length: 14 amino acids, cysteine to phenylalanine. The kept DNA is CDR3 alone, 42 bases in frame from the first base. For this chain, trimming is 6 bases at the V end and 6 bases at the J end, and the number of junction bases without a gene match is 8. In the germline V gene, CDR1 corresponds to SQVTM and CDR2 to ANQGSEA. Patients with uncontrolled infections, other autoimmune diseases, pregnancy or lactation were excluded. Diagnoses were established on the basis of clinical symptoms, serum thyroxine and TRAb, thyroid ultrasound, and orbital computed tomography. Trizol reagent was used to extract total RNA, and RNA quality was then checked on an Agilent 2100 Bioanalyzer.

Sequenced input: peripheral blood or thyroid tissue (not recorded which). This TCR was sampled from an adult woman with Graves' disease, either hyperthyroidism or ophthalmopathy (not recorded which). The rearranged chain carries TRBV29-1 and TRBJ2-2, with 9 middle bases fitting TRBD1. The DNA reads TGCAGCGTCACAGGGGGCGCTCGGGCCGGGGAGCTGTTTTTT. Its protein is CSVTGGARAGELFF.